This note documents a single T cell receptor (beta chain) sequence. The CDR3 loop spans 13 amino acids. Trimming removed 5 bases from V and 4 bases from J, with 12 bases in between. Per germline, CDR1 MNHNY and CDR2 SVGAGI (reference sequence). The data stem from a study of blood T cell repertoires in COVID-19. On the study more broadly: The study drew acute and convalescent COVID-19 samples from the United States, Italy and Spain. T cells, B-cell-depleted T cells, or PBMCs provided the cDNA or gDNA that served as material.

In the study's own analysis: Quantification of nucleated cells was approximated via reference gene primer amplification. Only in-frame clones appear in the TCRdb table, and some are missing; sequencing was by immunoSEQ multiplex PCR. V and J calls and clone size follow that table, whereas D and trimming were derived from the DNA. The sample lists nearly 80,000 clones, 80% to 85% occurring once. The clonotype originates from a woman between 65 and 79 years old with acute or convalescent COVID-19. The chain links TRBV6-6 to TRBJ2-7; possible D gene TRBD1, 6 bases. Specimen: peripheral blood. Here the CDR3 DNA reads TGTGCCAGCAGTCTAGGACAGAAATACGAGCAGTACTTC. Translated, it gives CASSLGQKYEQYF.